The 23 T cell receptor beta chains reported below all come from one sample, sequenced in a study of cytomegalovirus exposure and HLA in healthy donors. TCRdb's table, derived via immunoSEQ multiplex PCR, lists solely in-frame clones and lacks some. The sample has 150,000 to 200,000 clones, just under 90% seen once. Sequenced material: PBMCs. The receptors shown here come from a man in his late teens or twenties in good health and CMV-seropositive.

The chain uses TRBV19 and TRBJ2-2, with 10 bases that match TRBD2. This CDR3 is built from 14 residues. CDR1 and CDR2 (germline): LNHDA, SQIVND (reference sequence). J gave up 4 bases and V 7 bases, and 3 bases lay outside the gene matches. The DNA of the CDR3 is TGTGCCAGTAAACTAGCGGGAACCACCGGGGAGCTGTTTTTT. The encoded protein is CASKLAGTTGELFF.

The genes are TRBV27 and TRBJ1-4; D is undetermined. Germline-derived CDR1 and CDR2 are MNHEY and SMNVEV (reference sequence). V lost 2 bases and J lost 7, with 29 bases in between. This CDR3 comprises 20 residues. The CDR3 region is CASSLGRVAGKPLGGEKLFF. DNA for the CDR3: TGTGCCAGCAGTTTAGGCCGTGTAGCTGGGAAGCCTCTAGGAGGTGAAAAACTGTTTTTT.

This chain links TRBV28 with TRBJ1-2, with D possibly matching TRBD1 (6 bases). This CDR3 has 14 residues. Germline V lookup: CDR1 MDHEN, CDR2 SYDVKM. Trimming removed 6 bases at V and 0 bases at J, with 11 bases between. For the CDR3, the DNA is TGTGCCAGCAGGTCGGACAGAGCTAACTATGGCTACACCTTC. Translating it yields CASRSDRANYGYTF.

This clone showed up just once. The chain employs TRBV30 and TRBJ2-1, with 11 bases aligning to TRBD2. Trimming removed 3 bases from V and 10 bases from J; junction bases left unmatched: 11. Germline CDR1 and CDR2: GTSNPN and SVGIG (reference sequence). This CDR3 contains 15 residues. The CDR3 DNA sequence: TGTGCCTGGAGATGGGTAGCGGGAGGGCCAGGCGAGCAGTTCTTC. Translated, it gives CAWRWVAGGPGEQFF. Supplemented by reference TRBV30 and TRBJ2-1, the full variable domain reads SQTIHQWPATLVQPVGSPLSLECTVEGTSNPNLYWYRQAAGRGLQLLFYSVGIGQISSEVPQNLSASRPQDRQFILSSKKLLLSDSGFYLCAWRWVAGGPGEQFFGPGTRLTVL.

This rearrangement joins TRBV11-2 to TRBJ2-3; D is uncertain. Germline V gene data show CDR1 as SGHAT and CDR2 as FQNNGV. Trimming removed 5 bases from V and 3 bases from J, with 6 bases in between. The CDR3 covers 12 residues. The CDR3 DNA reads TGTGCCAGCAGCACCGGGACAGATACGCAGTATTTT. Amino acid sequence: CASSTGTDTQYF.

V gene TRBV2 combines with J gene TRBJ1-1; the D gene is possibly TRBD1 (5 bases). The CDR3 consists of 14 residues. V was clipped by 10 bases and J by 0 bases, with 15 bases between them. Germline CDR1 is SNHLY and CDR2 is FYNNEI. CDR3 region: CATLRVALNTEAFF. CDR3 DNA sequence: TGTGCCACCCTCAGGGTGGCCTTGAACACTGAAGCTTTCTTT.

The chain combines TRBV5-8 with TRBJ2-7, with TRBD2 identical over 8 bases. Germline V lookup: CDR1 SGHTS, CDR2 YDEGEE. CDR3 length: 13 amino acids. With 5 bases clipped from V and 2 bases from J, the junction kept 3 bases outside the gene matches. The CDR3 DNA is TGTGCCAGCAGTCGGGGACTAGCCTACGAGCAGTACTTC. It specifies CASSRGLAYEQYF.

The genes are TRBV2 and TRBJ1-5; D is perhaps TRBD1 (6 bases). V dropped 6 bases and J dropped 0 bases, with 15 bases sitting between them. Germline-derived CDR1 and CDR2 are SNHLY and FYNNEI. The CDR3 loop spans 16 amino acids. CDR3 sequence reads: CASRDRQVYSNQPQHF. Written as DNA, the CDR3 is TGTGCCAGCAGGGACCGACAGGTATATAGCAATCAGCCCCAGCATTTT.

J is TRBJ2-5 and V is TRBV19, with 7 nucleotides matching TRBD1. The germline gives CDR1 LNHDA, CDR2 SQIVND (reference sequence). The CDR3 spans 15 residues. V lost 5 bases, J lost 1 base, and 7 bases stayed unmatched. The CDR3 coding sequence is TGTGCCAGTAGTCAAGACAGGGCGGTCCAAGAGACCCAGTACTTC. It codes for CASSQDRAVQETQYF.

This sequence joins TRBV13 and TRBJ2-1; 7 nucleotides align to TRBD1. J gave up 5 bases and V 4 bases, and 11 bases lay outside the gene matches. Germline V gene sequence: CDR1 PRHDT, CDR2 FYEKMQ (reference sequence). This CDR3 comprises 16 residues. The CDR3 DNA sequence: TGTGCCAGCAGCTCCTATTCCGGGACAGTAGACAATGAGCAGTTCTTC. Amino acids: CASSSYSGTVDNEQFF. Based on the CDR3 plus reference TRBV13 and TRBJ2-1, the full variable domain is AAGVIQSPRHLIKEKRETATLKCYPIPRHDTVYWYQQGPGQDPQFLISFYEKMQSDKGSIPDRFSAQQFSDYHSELNMSSLELGDSALYFCASSSYSGTVDNEQFFGPGTRLTVL.

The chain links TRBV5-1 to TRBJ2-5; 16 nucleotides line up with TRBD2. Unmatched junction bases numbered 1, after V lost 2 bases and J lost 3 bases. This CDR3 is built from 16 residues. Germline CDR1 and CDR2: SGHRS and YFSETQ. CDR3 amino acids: CASSLGTSGREETQYF. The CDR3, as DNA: TGCGCCAGCAGCTTAGGGACTAGCGGGAGGGAAGAGACCCAGTACTTC.

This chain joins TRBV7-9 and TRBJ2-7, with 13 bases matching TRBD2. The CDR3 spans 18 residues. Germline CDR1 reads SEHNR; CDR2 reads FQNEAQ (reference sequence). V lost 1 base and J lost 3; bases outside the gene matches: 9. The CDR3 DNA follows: TGTGCCAGCAGCTTAGGGACTAGCGGGAGAGATTTGCACTACGAGCAGTACTTC. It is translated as CASSLGTSGRDLHYEQYF.

The CDR3 reads CASSNRDSNEKLFF. The CDR3, as DNA: TGTGCCAGTTCGAACCGGGACTCCAATGAAAAACTGTTTTTT. The V and J genes are TRBV19 and TRBJ1-4; D may be TRBD1 (5 bases). The ends were cut back, 8 bases at V and 5 bases at J, with 15 bases in the middle. This CDR3 contains 14 residues. CDR1 and CDR2 from the germline V gene are LNHDA and SQIVND (reference sequence).

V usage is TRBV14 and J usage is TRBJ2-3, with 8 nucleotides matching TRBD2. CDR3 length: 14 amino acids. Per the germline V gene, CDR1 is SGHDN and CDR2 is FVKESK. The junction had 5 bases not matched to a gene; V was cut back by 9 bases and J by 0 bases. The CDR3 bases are TGTGCCAGGGGGGCGGGAGGTAGCACAGATACGCAGTATTTT. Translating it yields CARGAGGSTDTQYF.

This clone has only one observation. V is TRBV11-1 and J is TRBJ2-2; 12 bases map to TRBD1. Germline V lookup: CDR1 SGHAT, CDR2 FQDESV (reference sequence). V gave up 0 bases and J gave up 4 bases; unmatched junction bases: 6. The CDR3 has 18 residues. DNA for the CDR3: TGTGCCAGCAGCTTAGCGCTTCGGGACAGGGGGCGCACCGGGGAGCTGTTTTTT. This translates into CASSLALRDRGRTGELFF.

The CDR3 coding sequence is TGTGCCAGCAGCGTAGACAGGAACTCCTACGAGCAGTACTTC. Amino acid sequence: CASSVDRNSYEQYF. The J gene is TRBJ2-7, the V gene TRBV9; perhaps TRBD1 as D (5 bases). The V gene's germline CDR1 is SGDLS and CDR2 YYNGEE. V lost 0 bases to trimming and J lost 0 bases, with 7 bases between them. This CDR3 has 14 amino acids.

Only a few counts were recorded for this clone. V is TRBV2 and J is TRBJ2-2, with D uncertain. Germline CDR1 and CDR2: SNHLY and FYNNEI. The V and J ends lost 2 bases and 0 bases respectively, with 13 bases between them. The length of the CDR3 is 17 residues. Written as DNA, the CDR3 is TGTGCCAGCAGTGAATTGGAGCGAACCCCGAACACCGGGGAGCTGTTTTTT. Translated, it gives CASSELERTPNTGELFF.

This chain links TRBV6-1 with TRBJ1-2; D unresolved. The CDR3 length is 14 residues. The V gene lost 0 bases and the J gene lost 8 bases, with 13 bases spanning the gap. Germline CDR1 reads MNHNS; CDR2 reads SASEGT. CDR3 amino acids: CASSEAPMTGGYTF. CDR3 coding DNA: TGTGCCAGCAGTGAAGCTCCTATGACGGGAGGCTACACCTTC.

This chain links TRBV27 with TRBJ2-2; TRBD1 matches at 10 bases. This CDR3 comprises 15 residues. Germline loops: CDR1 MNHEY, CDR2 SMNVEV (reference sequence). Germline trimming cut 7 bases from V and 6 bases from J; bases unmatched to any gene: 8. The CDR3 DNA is TGTGCCAGCACCCCGACAGGGGGCGCACCCGGGGAGCTGTTTTTT. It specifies CASTPTGGAPGELFF.

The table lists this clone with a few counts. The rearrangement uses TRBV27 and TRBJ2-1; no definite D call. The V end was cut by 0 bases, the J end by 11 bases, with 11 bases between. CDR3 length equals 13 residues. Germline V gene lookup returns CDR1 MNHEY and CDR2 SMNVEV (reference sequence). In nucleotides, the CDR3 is TGTGCCAGCAGTTTATCTGGTGGGCCGCAGCAGTTCTTC. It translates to CASSLSGGPQQFF.

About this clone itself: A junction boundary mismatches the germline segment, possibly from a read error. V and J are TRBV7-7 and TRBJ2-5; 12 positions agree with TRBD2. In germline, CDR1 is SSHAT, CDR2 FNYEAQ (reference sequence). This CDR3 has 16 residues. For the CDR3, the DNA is TGTGCTAGCAGCTTAGCGCGGACTAGCGGGACAGAGACCCAGTACTTC. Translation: CASSLARTSGTETQYF.

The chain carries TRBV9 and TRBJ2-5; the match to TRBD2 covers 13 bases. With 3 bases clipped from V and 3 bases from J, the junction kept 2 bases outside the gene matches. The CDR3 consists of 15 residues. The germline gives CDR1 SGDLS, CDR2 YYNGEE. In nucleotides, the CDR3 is TGTGCCAGCAGCGCCGGACTAGCGGGAGAAGAGACCCAGTACTTC. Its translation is CASSAGLAGEETQYF.

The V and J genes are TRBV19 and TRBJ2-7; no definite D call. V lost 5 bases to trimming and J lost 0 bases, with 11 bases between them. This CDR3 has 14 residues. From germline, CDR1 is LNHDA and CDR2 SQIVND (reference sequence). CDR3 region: CASSLASHSYEQYF. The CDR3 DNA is TGTGCCAGTAGTCTGGCTTCTCACTCCTACGAGCAGTACTTC.